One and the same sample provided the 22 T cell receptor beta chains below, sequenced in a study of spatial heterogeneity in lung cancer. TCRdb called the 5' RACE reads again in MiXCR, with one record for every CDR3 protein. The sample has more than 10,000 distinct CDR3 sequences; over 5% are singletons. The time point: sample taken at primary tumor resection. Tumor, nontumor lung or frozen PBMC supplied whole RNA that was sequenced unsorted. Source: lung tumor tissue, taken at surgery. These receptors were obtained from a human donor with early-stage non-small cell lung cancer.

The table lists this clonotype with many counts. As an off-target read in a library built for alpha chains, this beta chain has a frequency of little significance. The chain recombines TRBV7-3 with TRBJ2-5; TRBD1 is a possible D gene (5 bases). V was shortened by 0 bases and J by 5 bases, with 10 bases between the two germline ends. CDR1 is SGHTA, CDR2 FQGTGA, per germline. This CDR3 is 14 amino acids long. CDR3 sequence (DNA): TGTGCCAGCAGCTTAACGGCAGGGCAGGAGACCCAGTACTTC. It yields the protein CASSLTAGQETQYF.

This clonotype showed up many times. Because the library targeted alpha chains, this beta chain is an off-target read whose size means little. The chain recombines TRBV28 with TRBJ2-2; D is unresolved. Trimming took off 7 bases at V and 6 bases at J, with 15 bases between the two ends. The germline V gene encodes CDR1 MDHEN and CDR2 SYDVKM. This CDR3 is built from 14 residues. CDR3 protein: CASIHSAPAGELFF. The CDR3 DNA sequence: TGTGCCAGCATACACTCCGCTCCAGCCGGGGAGCTGTTTTTT.

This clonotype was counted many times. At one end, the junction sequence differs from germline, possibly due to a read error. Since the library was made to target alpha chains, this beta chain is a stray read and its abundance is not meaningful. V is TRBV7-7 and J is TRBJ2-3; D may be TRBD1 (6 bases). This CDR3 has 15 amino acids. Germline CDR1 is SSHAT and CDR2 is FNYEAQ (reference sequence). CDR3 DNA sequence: TGTGCTAGCAGCTTCAGGGGTCTACTCACAGATACGCAGTATTTT. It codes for CASSFRGLLTDTQYF.

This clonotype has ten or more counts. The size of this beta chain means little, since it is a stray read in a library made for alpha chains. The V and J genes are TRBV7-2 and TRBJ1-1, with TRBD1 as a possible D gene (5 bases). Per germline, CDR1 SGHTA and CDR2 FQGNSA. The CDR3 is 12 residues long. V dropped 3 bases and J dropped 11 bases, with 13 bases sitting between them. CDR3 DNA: TGTGCCAGCAGCTTCTGGGGGTTAAGTGCTTTCTTT. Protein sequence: CASSFWGLSAFF. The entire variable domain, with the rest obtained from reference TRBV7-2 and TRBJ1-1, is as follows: GAGVSQSPSNKVTEKGKDVELRCDPISGHTALYWYRQSLGQGLEFLIYFQGNSAPDKSGLPSDRFSAERTGGSVSTLTIQRTQQEDSAVYLCASSFWGLSAFFGQGTRLTVV.

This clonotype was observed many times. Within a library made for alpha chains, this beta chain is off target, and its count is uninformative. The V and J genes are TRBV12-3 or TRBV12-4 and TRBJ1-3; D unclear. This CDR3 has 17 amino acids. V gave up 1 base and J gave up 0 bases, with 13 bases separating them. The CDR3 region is CASSLVASLHSGNTIYF. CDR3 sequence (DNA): TGTGCCAGCAGTTTAGTTGCCAGCCTTCACTCTGGAAACACCATATATTTT.

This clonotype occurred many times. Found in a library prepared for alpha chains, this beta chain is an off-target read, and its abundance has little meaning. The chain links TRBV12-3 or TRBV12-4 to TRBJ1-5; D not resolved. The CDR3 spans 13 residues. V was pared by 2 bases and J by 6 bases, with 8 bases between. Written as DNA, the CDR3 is TGTGCCAGCAGTTTAATTCCCCCTCAGCCCCAGCATTTT. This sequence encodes CASSLIPPQPQHF.

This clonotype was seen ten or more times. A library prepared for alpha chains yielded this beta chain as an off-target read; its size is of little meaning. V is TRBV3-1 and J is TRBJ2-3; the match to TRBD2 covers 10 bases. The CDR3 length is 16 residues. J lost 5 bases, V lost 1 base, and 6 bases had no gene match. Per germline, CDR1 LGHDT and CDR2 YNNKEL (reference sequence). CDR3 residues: CASSQVRASGRDTQYF. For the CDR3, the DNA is TGTGCCAGCAGCCAAGTTCGGGCTAGCGGGAGAGATACGCAGTATTTT.

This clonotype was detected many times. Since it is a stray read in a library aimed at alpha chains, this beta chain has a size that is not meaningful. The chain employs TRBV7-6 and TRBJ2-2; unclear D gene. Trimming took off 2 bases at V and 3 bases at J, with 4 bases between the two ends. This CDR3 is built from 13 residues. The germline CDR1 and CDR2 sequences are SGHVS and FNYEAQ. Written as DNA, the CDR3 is TGTGCCAGCAGCTTATATGACACCGGGGAGCTGTTTTTT. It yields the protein CASSLYDTGELFF.

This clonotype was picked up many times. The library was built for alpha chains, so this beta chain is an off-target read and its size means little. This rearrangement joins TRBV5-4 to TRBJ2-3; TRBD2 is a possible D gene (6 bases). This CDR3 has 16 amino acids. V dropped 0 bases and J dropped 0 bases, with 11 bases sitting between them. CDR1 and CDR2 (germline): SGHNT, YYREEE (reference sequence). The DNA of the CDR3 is TGTGCCAGCAGCTTGGGATACGGGGGAAGCACAGATACGCAGTATTTT. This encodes CASSLGYGGSTDTQYF.

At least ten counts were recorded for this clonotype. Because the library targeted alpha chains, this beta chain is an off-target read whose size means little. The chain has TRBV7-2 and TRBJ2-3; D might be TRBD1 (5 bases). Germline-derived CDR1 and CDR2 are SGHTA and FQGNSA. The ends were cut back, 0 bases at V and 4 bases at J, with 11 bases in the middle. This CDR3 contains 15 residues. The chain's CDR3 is CASSLASSGPDTQYF. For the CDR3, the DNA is TGTGCCAGCAGCTTAGCGAGTTCAGGGCCAGATACGCAGTATTTT.

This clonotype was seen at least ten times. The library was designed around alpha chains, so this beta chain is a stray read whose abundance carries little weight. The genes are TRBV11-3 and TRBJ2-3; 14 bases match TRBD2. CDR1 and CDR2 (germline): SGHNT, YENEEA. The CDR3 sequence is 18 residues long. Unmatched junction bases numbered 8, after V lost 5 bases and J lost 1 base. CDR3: CASSPLGLAGVRTDTQYF. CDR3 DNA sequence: TGTGCCAGCAGCCCTCTGGGACTAGCGGGAGTACGCACAGATACGCAGTATTTT.

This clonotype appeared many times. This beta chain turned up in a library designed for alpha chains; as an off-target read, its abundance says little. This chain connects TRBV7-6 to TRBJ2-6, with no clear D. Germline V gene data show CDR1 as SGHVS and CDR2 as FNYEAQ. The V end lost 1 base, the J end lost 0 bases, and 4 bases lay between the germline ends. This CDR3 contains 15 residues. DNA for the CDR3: TGTGCCAGCAGCTTAGTACCCTCTGGGGCCAACGTCCTGACTTTC. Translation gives CASSLVPSGANVLTF.

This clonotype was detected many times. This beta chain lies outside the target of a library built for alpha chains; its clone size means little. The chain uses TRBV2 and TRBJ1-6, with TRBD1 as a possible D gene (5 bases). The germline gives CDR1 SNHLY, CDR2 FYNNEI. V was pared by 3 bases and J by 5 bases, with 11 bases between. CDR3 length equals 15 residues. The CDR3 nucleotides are TGTGCCAGCAGTGAGGCCAGGGCTAATAATTCACCCCTCCACTTT. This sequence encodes CASSEARANNSPLHF.

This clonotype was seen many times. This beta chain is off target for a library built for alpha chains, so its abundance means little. The CDR3 DNA follows: TGTGCCAGCAATCAGCGATTCACAGATACGCAGTATTTT. Translated, it gives CASNQRFTDTQYF. The chain employs TRBV14 and TRBJ2-3; no clear D. CDR1 and CDR2 (germline): SGHDN, FVKESK. CDR3 size: 13 residues. Trimming took off 7 bases at V and 2 bases at J, with 10 bases between the two ends.

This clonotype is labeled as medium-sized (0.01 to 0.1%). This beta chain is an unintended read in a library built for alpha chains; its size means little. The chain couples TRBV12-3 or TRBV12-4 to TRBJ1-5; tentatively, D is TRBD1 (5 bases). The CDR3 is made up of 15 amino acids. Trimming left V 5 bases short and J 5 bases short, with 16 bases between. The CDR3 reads CASSLRQLHDQPQHF. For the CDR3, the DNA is TGTGCCAGCAGTCTAAGACAGCTTCACGATCAGCCCCAGCATTTT.

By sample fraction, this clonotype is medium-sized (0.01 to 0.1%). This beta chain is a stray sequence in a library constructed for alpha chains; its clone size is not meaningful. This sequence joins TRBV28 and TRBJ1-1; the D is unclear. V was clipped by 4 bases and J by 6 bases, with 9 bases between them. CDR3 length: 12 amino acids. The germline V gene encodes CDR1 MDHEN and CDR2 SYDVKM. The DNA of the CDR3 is TGTGCCAGCAGTTCCCGAGCACCTGAAGCTTTCTTT. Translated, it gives CASSSRAPEAFF.

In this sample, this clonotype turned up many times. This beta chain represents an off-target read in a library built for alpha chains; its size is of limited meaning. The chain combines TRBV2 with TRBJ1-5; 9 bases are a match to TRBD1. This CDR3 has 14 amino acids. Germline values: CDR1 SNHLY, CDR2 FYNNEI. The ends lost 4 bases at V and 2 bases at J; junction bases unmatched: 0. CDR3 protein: CASSGQGGNQPQHF. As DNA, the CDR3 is TGTGCCAGCAGTGGACAGGGGGGCAATCAGCCCCAGCATTTT.

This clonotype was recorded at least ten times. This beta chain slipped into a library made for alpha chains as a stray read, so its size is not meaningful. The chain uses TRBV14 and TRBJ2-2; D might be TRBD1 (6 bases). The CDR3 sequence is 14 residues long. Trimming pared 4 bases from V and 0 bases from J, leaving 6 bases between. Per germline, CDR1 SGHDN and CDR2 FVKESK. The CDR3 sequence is CASSRTANTGELFF. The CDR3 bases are TGTGCCAGCAGCCGGACAGCGAACACCGGGGAGCTGTTTTTT.

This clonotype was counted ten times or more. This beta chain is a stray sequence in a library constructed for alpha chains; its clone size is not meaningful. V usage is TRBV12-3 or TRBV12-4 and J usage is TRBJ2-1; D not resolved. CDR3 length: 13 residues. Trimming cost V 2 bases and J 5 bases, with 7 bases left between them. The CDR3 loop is CASSLPPDNEQFF. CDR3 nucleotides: TGTGCCAGCAGTTTACCGCCGGACAATGAGCAGTTCTTC.

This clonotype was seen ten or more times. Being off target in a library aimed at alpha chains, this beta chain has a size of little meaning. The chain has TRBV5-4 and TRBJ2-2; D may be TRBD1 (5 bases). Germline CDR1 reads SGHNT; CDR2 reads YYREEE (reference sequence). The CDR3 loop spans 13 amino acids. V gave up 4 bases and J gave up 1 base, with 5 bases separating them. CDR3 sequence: CASSGQNTGELFF. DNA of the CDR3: TGTGCCAGCAGCGGACAGAACACCGGGGAGCTGTTTTTT. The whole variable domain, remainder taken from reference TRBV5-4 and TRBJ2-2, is ETGVTQSPTHLIKTRGQQVTLRCSSQSGHNTVSWYQQALGQGPQFIFQYYREEENGRGNFPPRFSGLQFPNYSSELNVNALELDDSALYLCASSGQNTGELFFGEGSRLTVL.

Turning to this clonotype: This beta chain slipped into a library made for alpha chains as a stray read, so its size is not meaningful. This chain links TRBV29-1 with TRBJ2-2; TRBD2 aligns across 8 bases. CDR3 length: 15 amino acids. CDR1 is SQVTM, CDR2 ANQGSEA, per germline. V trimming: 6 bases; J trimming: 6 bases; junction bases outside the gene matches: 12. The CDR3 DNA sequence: TGCAGCGTCCGCACCGGGACTAGGGACGCCGGGGAGCTGTTTTTT. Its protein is CSVRTGTRDAGELFF.

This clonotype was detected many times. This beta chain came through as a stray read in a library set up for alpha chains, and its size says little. This chain's CDR3 is CASSYSRGPNQPQHF. The CDR3 region has the DNA TGTGCCAGCAGCTACTCCAGGGGGCCCAATCAGCCCCAGCATTTT. The chain combines TRBV13 with TRBJ1-5; 8 bases are shared with TRBD1. J gave up 3 bases and V 4 bases, and 5 bases lay outside the gene matches. Looked up from germline, CDR1 is PRHDT and CDR2 is FYEKMQ (reference sequence). This CDR3 is 15 amino acids long. The full variable domain, with the rest looked up from reference TRBV13 and TRBJ1-5, is AAGVIQSPRHLIKEKRETATLKCYPIPRHDTVYWYQQGPGQDPQFLISFYEKMQSDKGSIPDRFSAQQFSDYHSELNMSSLELGDSALYFCASSYSRGPNQPQHFGDGTRLSIL.